The 2 T cell receptor beta chains below come from one sample, sequenced in a study of shared clonotypes between healthy human individuals. The assay was immunoSEQ multiplex PCR, and TCRdb's table has in-frame clones only and misses some. The data contain over 850,000 clones, 75% to 85% of them singletons. Sequenced: memory CD4+ T cells from PBMCs. Subset described: CD45RA-negative fraction. These receptor sequences come from a man between 18 and 29 years old in good health. Some clones in this sample may be carry-over from other donors' samples.

A remark on this clone: This same CDR3 is encoded by further DNA sequences in the sample. V gene TRBV5-1 combines with J gene TRBJ2-5, with no clear D. Trimming cost V 0 bases and J 2 bases, with 11 bases left between them. Germline CDR1 is SGHRS and CDR2 is YFSETQ. CDR3 length: 15 amino acids. CDR3 in DNA: TGCGCCAGCAGCTTGGGAGTTGGAGCGCAAGAGACCCAGTACTTC. Translation gives CASSLGVGAQETQYF.

The chain uses TRBV2 and TRBJ2-2; D gene unclear. Between the trimmed V and J ends, which lost 7 bases and 3 bases, there was a span of 12 bases. Germline-derived CDR1 and CDR2 are SNHLY and FYNNEI. This CDR3 has 14 residues. This chain's CDR3 is CASNRARYTGELFF. The CDR3 region has the DNA TGTGCCAGCAACCGGGCCCGATACACCGGGGAGCTGTTTTTT.